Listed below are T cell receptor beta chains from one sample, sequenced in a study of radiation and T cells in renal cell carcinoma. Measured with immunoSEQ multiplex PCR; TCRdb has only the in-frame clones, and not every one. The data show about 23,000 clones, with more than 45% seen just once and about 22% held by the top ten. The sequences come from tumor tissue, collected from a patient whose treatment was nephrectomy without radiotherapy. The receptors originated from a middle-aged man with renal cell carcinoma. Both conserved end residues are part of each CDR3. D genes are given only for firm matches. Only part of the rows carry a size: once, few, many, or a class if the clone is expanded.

CDR3: CASSYSRGLPTDTQYF
DNA: TGTGCCAGCAGTTACTCGAGAGGGCTGCCTACAGATACGCAGTATTTT
size: .
J: TRBJ2-3
D: .
V: TRBV6-5

CDR3: CACTLAGALNEQFF
DNA: TGTGCTTGCACTTTAGCGGGAGCCCTCAATGAGCAGTTCTTC
size: .
J: TRBJ2-1
D: TRBD2
V: TRBV30

CDR3: CASSGRGFNYGYTF
DNA: TGTGCCAGCAGTGGACGGGGATTTAACTATGGCTACACCTTC
size: .
J: TRBJ1-2
D: .
V: TRBV2

CDR3: CASSSLGRFGAFF
DNA: TGTGCCAGTAGTTCCTTAGGACGGTTTGGAGCTTTCTTT
size: few
J: TRBJ1-1
D: .
V: TRBV19

CDR3: CASSLGPPRGLADNSPLHF
DNA: TGTGCCAGCAGCTTAGGCCCCCCGCGGGGCTTAGCGGATAATTCACCCCTCCACTTT
size: few
J: TRBJ1-6
D: .
V: TRBV7-2

CDR3: CASSPNYLSTDTQYF
DNA: TGTGCCAGCAGCCCGAATTACCTTAGCACAGATACGCAGTATTTT
size: .
J: TRBJ2-3
D: .
V: TRBV7-2

CDR3: CSVATDSGNTIYF
DNA: TGCAGCGTTGCGACAGACTCTGGAAACACCATATATTTT
size: .
J: TRBJ1-3
D: .
V: TRBV29-1

CDR3: CAISRDYNYGYTF
DNA: TGTGCCATCAGCAGGGATTATAACTATGGCTACACCTTC
size: .
J: TRBJ1-2
D: .
V: TRBV10-3

CDR3: CASSEGVNYGYTF
DNA: TGTGCCAGCAGCGAGGGTGTCAACTATGGCTACACCTTC
size: .
J: TRBJ1-2
D: .
V: TRBV6-1

CDR3: CASSLSGLNNEQFF
DNA: TGTGCCAGCAGCTTATCGGGACTAAACAATGAGCAGTTCTTC
size: once
J: TRBJ2-1
D: TRBD2
V: TRBV5-5

CDR3: CASSSGRDYNEQFF
DNA: TGTGCCAGTAGTTCCGGGCGGGATTACAATGAGCAGTTCTTC
size: .
J: TRBJ2-1
D: .
V: TRBV19